These 23 T cell receptor beta chains originate from one sample sequenced in a study of CD8 T cells in ankylosing spondylitis. TCRdb called the 5' RACE reads again in MiXCR, with one record for every CDR3 protein. The sample records roughly 260,000 distinct CDR3 sequences, about 20% being singletons. Sequenced sample: blood, either unsorted or a sorted T cell fraction (not recorded which). Receptors were obtained from a male donor with ankylosing spondylitis or in good health (not recorded which).

This clonotype was counted a few times. The rearrangement uses TRBV10-3 and TRBJ2-7; TRBD1 agrees at 11 bases. Germline CDR1 ENHRY, CDR2 SYGVKD. The CDR3 covers 18 residues. The ends lost 2 bases at V and 0 bases at J; junction bases unmatched: 9. This chain's CDR3 is CAISEVVVGQGDSYEQYV. The CDR3 bases are TGTGCCATCAGTGAGGTTGTGGTGGGACAGGGGGACTCCTACGAGCAGTACGTC.

This sequence joins TRBV3-1 and TRBJ2-6, with 10 bases that match TRBD1. CDR1 LGHDT and CDR2 YNNKEL come from the germline V gene (reference sequence). There are 18 residues in the CDR3. The V and J ends lost 1 base and 2 bases, in that order; junction bases with no gene match: 5. CDR3 DNA: TGTGCCAGCAGCCAAGGACCGGGACAGGGGACTGGGGCCAACGTCCTGACTTTC. Its protein is CASSQGPGQGTGANVLTF.

The rearrangement joins TRBV6-5 to TRBJ1-4; D perhaps matches TRBD1 (5 bases). CDR1 and CDR2 from the germline V gene are MNHEY and SVGAGI. V lost 2 bases, J lost 2 bases, and 15 bases lay in between. This CDR3 spans 17 amino acids. This CDR3 reads CASSYRQFFTTNEKLFF. CDR3 nucleotides: TGTGCCAGCAGTTACCGACAGTTTTTCACGACTAATGAAAAACTGTTTTTT.

The J gene is TRBJ1-5, the V gene TRBV24-1; 10 bases line up with TRBD1. V was pared by 4 bases and J by 3 bases, with 5 bases of the junction left unmatched. This CDR3 region has 16 residues. Germline lookup yields CDR1 KGHDR and CDR2 SFDVKD. CDR3 sequence reads: CATSDQTGGNNQPQHF. The CDR3 DNA follows: TGTGCCACCAGTGACCAGACAGGGGGCAACAATCAGCCCCAGCATTTT.

This clonotype was picked up a small number of times. V gene TRBV29-1 combines with J gene TRBJ2-1, with D perhaps given as TRBD1 or TRBD2 (6 bases each). CDR1 SQVTM and CDR2 ANQGSEA come from the germline V gene. The CDR3 length is 20 residues. V gave up 5 bases and J gave up 6 bases, with 35 bases separating them. CDR3 protein: CSVMGPAGNAQGSSFNEQFF. CDR3 coding DNA: TGCAGCGTTATGGGGCCGGCGGGGAACGCACAGGGTTCTTCTTTCAATGAGCAGTTCTTC.

This clonotype was seen a handful of times. The chain is built from TRBV2 and TRBJ1-2; tentatively, D is TRBD1 (6 bases). Germline CDR1 SNHLY, CDR2 FYNNEI. CDR3 size: 15 residues. Trimming took 3 bases from V and 4 from J, leaving 15 bases between them. Here the CDR3 reads CASSDMGGLIYGYTF. CDR3 DNA sequence: TGTGCCAGCAGTGATATGGGGGGCCTGATCTATGGCTACACCTTC.

The V gene is TRBV9, the J gene TRBJ2-2; TRBD2 is a possible D gene (6 bases). Between the trimmed V and J ends, which lost 1 base and 1 base, there was a span of 14 bases. Germline loops: CDR1 SGDLS, CDR2 YYNGEE. The CDR3 is 17 residues long. CDR3 sequence: CASSVPIAGLNTGELFF. In DNA form, the CDR3 reads TGTGCCAGCAGCGTACCTATCGCGGGGCTGAACACCGGGGAGCTGTTTTTT.

The gene calls are TRBV7-6 and TRBJ1-5; weak D call: TRBD1 (5 bases). CDR3 length equals 14 residues. From germline, CDR1 is SGHVS and CDR2 FNYEAQ. Trimming took 1 base from V and 5 from J, leaving 9 bases between them. The CDR3 coding sequence is TGTGCCAGCAGCTTAGGGGGGAGCCATCAGCCCCAGCATTTT. It yields the protein CASSLGGSHQPQHF.

The J gene is TRBJ1-1, the V gene TRBV12-3 or TRBV12-4; TRBD1 matches 9 bases. Germline trimming cut 5 bases from V and 12 bases from J; bases unmatched to any gene: 10. The CDR3 has 13 amino acids. This CDR3 reads CASSLTGGAQTFF. CDR3 bases: TGTGCCAGCAGTCTCACAGGGGGCGCGCAGACTTTCTTT.

The chain employs TRBV6-1 and TRBJ1-5, with D perhaps matching TRBD1 (6 bases). The CDR3 runs 16 residues. CDR1 is MNHNS and CDR2 is SASEGT in the germline V gene. Trimming left V 3 bases short and J 0 bases short, with 12 bases between. The CDR3 reads CASSEGAVNSNQPQHF. CDR3 bases: TGTGCCAGCAGTGAGGGGGCGGTAAATAGCAATCAGCCCCAGCATTTT.

This clonotype was picked up many times. The V call is TRBV5-1, the J call TRBJ2-1, with 10 bases that match TRBD1. Per germline, CDR1 SGHRS and CDR2 YFSETQ. This CDR3 comprises 14 residues. V dropped 4 bases and J dropped 9; count of bases not matched to a gene: 7. The CDR3 nucleotides are TGCGCCAGCAGCCTCCGACAGGGGGCGGGTGAGCAGTTCTTC. It translates to CASSLRQGAGEQFF.

The table lists this clonotype with many counts. This chain links TRBV5-1 with TRBJ2-7, with D unclear. Germline CDR1 SGHRS, CDR2 YFSETQ. This CDR3 has 13 residues. Trimming took off 4 bases at V and 2 bases at J, with 10 bases between the two ends. The CDR3 here is CASSLDGTYEQYV. The CDR3, as DNA: TGCGCCAGCAGCCTCGACGGTACCTACGAGCAGTACGTC.

The chain recombines TRBV12-3 or TRBV12-4 with TRBJ1-1; no clear D. The CDR3 extends over 12 amino acids. V was shortened by 6 bases and J by 1 base, with 6 bases between the two germline ends. CDR3 loop: CASRYTNTEAFF. The CDR3 DNA is TGTGCCAGCAGGTACACGAACACTGAAGCTTTCTTT.

DNA of the CDR3: TGTGCCAGCAGCCAGGGACTAGCGGGACTCACAGATACGCAGTATTTT. Protein product: CASSQGLAGLTDTQYF. V gene TRBV27 combines with J gene TRBJ2-3; 13 bases line up with TRBD2. V dropped 6 bases and J dropped 2; count of bases not matched to a gene: 5. Germline V gene data show CDR1 as MNHEY and CDR2 as SMNVEV (reference sequence). This CDR3 region has 16 residues.

The chain employs TRBV6-1 and TRBJ2-3; 9 nucleotides line up with TRBD1. CDR1 is MNHNS and CDR2 is SASEGT in the germline V gene. CDR3 length equals 16 residues. Trimming removed 8 bases from V and 4 bases from J; junction bases left unmatched: 13. The CDR3 is CASLVGTGTMPDTQYF. DNA of the CDR3: TGTGCCAGCTTGGTAGGGACAGGGACCATGCCAGATACGCAGTATTTT.

This chain uses TRBV28 with TRBJ2-7, with TRBD2 matching over 9 bases. CDR3 length equals 14 residues. J was trimmed by 3 bases and V by 4 bases; bases with no gene match: 4. The germline V gene encodes CDR1 MDHEN and CDR2 SYDVKM. The CDR3 bases are TGTGCCAGCAGTTACAGCGGGAGGCACTACGAGCAGTACGTC. Translated, it gives CASSYSGRHYEQYV.

The table lists this clonotype with a count of one. This sequence joins TRBV5-1 and TRBJ2-7; TRBD1 agrees at 8 bases. V shed 5 bases and J 3 bases; nucleotides not matched to a gene: 7. The length of the CDR3 is 14 residues. Germline loops: CDR1 SGHRS, CDR2 YFSETQ. The CDR3 DNA is TGCGCCAGCAGTCCCGGACAGGGAATCTACGAGCAGTACGTC. This translates into CASSPGQGIYEQYV.

With respect to this clonotype: Mismatch with germline at one junction end may stem from a read error. The chain links TRBV7-9 to TRBJ1-2; D is ambiguous. CDR3 size: 11 residues. Per germline, CDR1 SEHNR and CDR2 FQNEAQ (reference sequence). CDR3 loop: CWTEPLYGYTF. DNA of the CDR3: TGCTGGACGGAGCCCCTTTATGGCTACACCTTC.

This chain links TRBV27 with TRBJ2-1, with TRBD2 as a possible D gene (6 bases). Trimming left V 4 bases short and J 2 bases short, with 12 bases between. The CDR3 is 15 residues long. Germline V gives CDR1 MNHEY, CDR2 SMNVEV (reference sequence). The CDR3 reads CASSSASATYNEQFF. The DNA for the CDR3 is TGTGCCAGCAGTTCCGCTAGCGCGACCTACAATGAGCAGTTCTTC.

For the CDR3, the DNA is TGCAGTGCTAGAGCCTTTTGGACTAGCACAGATACGCAGTATTTT. Its translation: CSARAFWTSTDTQYF. The chain joins TRBV20-1 to TRBJ2-3; tentative D call: TRBD2 (5 bases). Germline CDR1 is DFQATT and CDR2 is SNEGSKA (reference sequence). The CDR3 is made up of 15 amino acids. Trimming removed 1 base from V and 0 bases from J, with 11 bases in between.

The sample holds a few counts of this clonotype. This chain uses TRBV7-9 with TRBJ1-3; D not certain. The V end lost 2 bases, the J end lost 3 bases, and 8 bases lay between the germline ends. Germline CDR1 SEHNR, CDR2 FQNEAQ (reference sequence). The CDR3 extends over 14 amino acids. CDR3 nucleotides: TGTGCCAGCAGCTTATCGACGGGTGGAAACACCATATATTTT. It yields the protein CASSLSTGGNTIYF.

This chain uses TRBV5-1 with TRBJ2-3; 10 bases map to TRBD2. The ends lost 3 bases at V and 6 bases at J; junction bases unmatched: 4. Germline CDR1 is SGHRS and CDR2 is YFSETQ. The CDR3 loop spans 14 amino acids. The CDR3 DNA reads as TGCGCCAGCAGCTGGAATAGCGGGGGGGATACGCAGTATTTT. Translation: CASSWNSGGDTQYF. Variable domain in full (rest from reference TRBV5-1 and TRBJ2-3): KAGVTQTPRYLIKTRGQQVTLSCSPISGHRSVSWYQQTPGQGLQFLFEYFSETQRNKGNFPGRFSGRQFSNSRSEMNVSTLELGDSALYLCASSWNSGGDTQYFGPGTRLTVL.

This clonotype came up a few times. The CDR3 sequence: CASSPGQGRHGYTF. Written as DNA, the CDR3 is TGTGCCAGCAGTCCCGGACAGGGGAGACATGGCTACACCTTC. The chain joins TRBV12-3 or TRBV12-4 to TRBJ1-2; 9 nucleotides line up with TRBD1. Losses at the gene ends were 5 bases for V and 6 bases for J; bases not matched to a gene: 7. The CDR3 consists of 14 residues.